A single sample gave rise to the 6 T cell receptor beta chains below, sequenced in a study of T cells after yellow fever vaccination. TCRdb fed the 5' RACE reads into MiXCR, producing one record per CDR3 protein. The repertoire holds 100,000 to 150,000 distinct CDR3 sequences, with more than 6.5% as singletons. The sample in question was CD4+ T cells sorted from PBMCs, obtained about 10 days after the first yellow fever vaccination. The origin of the receptors is a man younger than 35 who received the YFV17D yellow fever vaccine.

This clonotype showed up many times. This chain joins TRBV5-5 and TRBJ1-1; D gene unclear. The length of the CDR3 is 13 residues. Trimming shortened V by 2 bases and J by 3 bases, and 8 bases separated the two germline ends. CDR1 is SGHKS, CDR2 YYEKEE, per germline (reference sequence). The CDR3 region is CASSFSSDTEAFF. DNA for the CDR3: TGTGCCAGCAGCTTTTCAAGCGACACTGAAGCTTTCTTT.

This clonotype turned up a few times. The J gene is TRBJ1-6, the V gene TRBV7-9; 7 bases align to TRBD1. The CDR3 is made up of 14 amino acids. Germline-derived CDR1 and CDR2 are SEHNR and FQNEAQ (reference sequence). J lost 9 bases, V lost 5 bases, and 7 bases had no gene match. The CDR3 bases are TGTGCCAGCAGCGCGGGGACAGATAGTTCACCCCTCCACTTT. Its translation is CASSAGTDSSPLHF. The full variable domain, its missing parts supplied by reference TRBV7-9 and TRBJ1-6, is DTGVSQNPRHKITKRGQNVTFRCDPISEHNRLYWYRQTLGQGPEFLTYFQNEAQLEKSRLLSDRFSAERPKGSFSTLEIQRTEQGDSAMYLCASSAGTDSSPLHFGNGTRLTVT.

J is TRBJ1-4 and V is TRBV5-1; D unresolved. Trimming left V 1 base short and J 2 bases short, with 9 bases between. Germline CDR1 reads SGHRS; CDR2 reads YFSETQ. The CDR3 contains 15 residues. CDR3: CASSLSGRTNEKLFF. Here the CDR3 DNA reads TGCGCCAGCAGCTTGTCGGGAAGGACTAATGAAAAACTGTTTTTT.

V and J are TRBV5-4 and TRBJ2-7; 7 nucleotides line up with TRBD1. After removal of 5 bases from V and 2 bases from J, the junction contained 7 bases not matched to a gene. This CDR3 has 14 amino acids. Germline assignment: CDR1 SGHNT and CDR2 YYREEE (reference sequence). CDR3 sequence: CASSFNRGAYEQYV. CDR3 in DNA: TGTGCCAGCAGTTTTAACAGGGGCGCCTACGAGCAGTACGTC.

This clonotype has a handful of counts. The chain combines TRBV10-1 with TRBJ2-1, with 8 bases lining up with TRBD2. Unmatched junction bases numbered 5, after V lost 4 bases and J lost 3 bases. This CDR3 has 15 residues. Germline values: CDR1 WNHNN, CDR2 SYGVQD (reference sequence). The CDR3 sequence is CASSVKRGNYNEQFF. CDR3 DNA: TGCGCCAGCAGTGTGAAGCGGGGGAACTACAATGAGCAGTTCTTC.

In its sample, this clonotype is medium-sized. CDR3 bases: TGCGCCAGCCTACCGGGGGGCGGACCGGTCCCCGGGGAGCTGTTTTTT. It translates to CASLPGGGPVPGELFF. The gene calls are TRBV5-1 and TRBJ2-2; the D gene is possibly TRBD2 (7 bases). V shed 7 bases and J shed 6 bases, with 22 bases lying between them. The CDR3 is 16 residues long. Germline CDR1 and CDR2: SGHRS and YFSETQ.